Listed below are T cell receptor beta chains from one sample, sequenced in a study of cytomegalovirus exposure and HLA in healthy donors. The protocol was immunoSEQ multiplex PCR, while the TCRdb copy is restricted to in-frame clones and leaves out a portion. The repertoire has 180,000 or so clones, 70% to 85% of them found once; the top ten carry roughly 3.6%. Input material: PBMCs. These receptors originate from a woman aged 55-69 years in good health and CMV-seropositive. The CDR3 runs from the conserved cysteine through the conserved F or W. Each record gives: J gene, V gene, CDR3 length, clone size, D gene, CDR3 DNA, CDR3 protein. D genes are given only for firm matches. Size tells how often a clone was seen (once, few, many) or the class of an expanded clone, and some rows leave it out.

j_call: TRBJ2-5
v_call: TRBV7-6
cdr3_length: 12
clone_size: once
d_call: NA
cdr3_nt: TGTGCCAGCAGCTTTCTTGTGGAGACCCAGTACTTC
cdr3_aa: CASSFLVETQYF

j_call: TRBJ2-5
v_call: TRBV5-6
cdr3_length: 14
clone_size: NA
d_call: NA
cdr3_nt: TGTGCCAGCACCACGTGGGGAGCCCAAGAGACCCAGTACTTC
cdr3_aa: CASTTWGAQETQYF

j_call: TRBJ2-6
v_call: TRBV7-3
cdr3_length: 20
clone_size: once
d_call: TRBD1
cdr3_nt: TGTGCCAGCAGCTTAATAACAGTAGGGACAGGGGGACTTGGGGCCAACGTCCTGACTTTC
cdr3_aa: CASSLITVGTGGLGANVLTF

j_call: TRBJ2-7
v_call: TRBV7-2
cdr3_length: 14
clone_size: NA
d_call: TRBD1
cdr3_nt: TGTGCCATCACTAGACAGGGTGAATTGTTGCGGCAGTACTTC
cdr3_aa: CAITRQGELLRQYF

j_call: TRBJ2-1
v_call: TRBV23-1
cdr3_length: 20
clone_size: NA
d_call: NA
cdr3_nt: TGCGCCAGCAGTCAATCACGGTTGCCGGGCGGGAAAGCCTCCTACAATGAGCAGTTCTTC
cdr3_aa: CASSQSRLPGGKASYNEQFF

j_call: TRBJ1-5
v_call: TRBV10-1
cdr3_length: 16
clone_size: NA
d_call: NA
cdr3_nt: TGCGCCAGCAGCACAACACGGGGATTCCGCAATCAGCCCCAGCATTTT
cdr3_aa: CASSTTRGFRNQPQHF

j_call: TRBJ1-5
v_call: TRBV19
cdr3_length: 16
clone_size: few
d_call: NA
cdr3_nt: TGTGCCAGTAGTATAATGGCGGGGGAATTCAATCAGCCCCAGCATTTT
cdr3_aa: CASSIMAGEFNQPQHF

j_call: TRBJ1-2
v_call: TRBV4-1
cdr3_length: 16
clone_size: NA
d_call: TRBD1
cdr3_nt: TGCGCCAGCAGCCAAGGCCCAGGGGGCGCCAACTATGGCTACACCTTC
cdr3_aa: CASSQGPGGANYGYTF

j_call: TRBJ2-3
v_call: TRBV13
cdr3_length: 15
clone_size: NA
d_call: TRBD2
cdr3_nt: TGTGCCAGCAGCTTACATAGCGGGCCCACAGATACGCAGTATTTT
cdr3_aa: CASSLHSGPTDTQYF

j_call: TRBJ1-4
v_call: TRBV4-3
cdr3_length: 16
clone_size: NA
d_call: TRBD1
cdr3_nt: TGCGCCAGCAGCCAAGGTTACAGGGGGCAGGGTGAAAAACTGTTTTTT
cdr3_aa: CASSQGYRGQGEKLFF

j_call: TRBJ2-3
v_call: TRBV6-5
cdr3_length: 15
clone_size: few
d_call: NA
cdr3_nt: TGTGCCAGCAGTTACGGTCCAGGGACTACAGATACGCAGTATTTT
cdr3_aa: CASSYGPGTTDTQYF

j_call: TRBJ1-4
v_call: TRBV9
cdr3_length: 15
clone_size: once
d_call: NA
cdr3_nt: TGTGCCAGCAGCGTAGTAGGGGCGTGGGGAGAAAAACTGTTTTTT
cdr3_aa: CASSVVGAWGEKLFF

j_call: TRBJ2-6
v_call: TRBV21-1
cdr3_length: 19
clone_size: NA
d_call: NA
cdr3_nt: TGTGCCAGCACCTATCGACAGTTCTCCCAATCGGCCGGGGCCAACGTCCTGACTTTC
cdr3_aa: CASTYRQFSQSAGANVLTF

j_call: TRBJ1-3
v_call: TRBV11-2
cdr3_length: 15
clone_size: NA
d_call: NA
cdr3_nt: TGTGCCAGCAGCTTAAACAGGCAGTCAGGAAACACCATATATTTT
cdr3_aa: CASSLNRQSGNTIYF

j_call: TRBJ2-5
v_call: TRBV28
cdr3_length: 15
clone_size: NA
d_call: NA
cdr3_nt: TGTGCCAGCAGTTTGAGCCCAGCTCACGGGGGGACCCAGTACTTC
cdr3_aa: CASSLSPAHGGTQYF

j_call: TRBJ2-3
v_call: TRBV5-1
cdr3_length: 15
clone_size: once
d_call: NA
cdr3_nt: TGCGCCAGCAGCGCAGAGACAGTCGGGCGAGATACGCAGTATTTT
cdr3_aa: CASSAETVGRDTQYF

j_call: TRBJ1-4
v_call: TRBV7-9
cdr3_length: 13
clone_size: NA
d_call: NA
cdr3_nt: TGTGCCAGCGCTTGGGCGGAGGGGGAAAAACTGTTTTTT
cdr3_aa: CASAWAEGEKLFF

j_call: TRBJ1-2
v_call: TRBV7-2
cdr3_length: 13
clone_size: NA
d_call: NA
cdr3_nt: TGTGCCAGCAGCTTAGATACTCGTACTGGCTACACCTTC
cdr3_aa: CASSLDTRTGYTF

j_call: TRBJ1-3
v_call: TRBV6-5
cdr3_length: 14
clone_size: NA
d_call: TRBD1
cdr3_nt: TGTGCCAGCAGTCGGGACAGGGTCCGAAACACCATATATTTT
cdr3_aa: CASSRDRVRNTIYF

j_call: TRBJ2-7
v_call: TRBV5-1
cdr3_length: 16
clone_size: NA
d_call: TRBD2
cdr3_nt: TGCGCCAGCAGCCGGACTAGCGGGAGGGCCCTCTACGAGCAGTACTTC
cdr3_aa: CASSRTSGRALYEQYF

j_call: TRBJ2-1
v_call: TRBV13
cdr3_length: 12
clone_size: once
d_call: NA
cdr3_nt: TGTGCCAGCAGCTCCCTACCTACCGAGCAGTTCTTC
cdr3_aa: CASSSLPTEQFF

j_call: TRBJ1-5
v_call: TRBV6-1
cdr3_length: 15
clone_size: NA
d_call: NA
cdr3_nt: TGTGCCAGCAGTGAAACGACAGGTATCAATCAGCCCCAGCATTTT
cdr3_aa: CASSETTGINQPQHF

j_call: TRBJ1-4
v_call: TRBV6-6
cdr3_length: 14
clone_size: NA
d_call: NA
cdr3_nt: TGTGCCAGCAGCCGGGGACAAGAAAATGAAAAACTGTTTTTT
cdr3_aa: CASSRGQENEKLFF

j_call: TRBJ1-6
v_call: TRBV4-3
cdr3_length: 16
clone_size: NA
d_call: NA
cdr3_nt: TGCGCCAGCAGCCAAGATAGGGCAGGGTTGGGTTCACCCCTCCACTTT
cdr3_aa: CASSQDRAGLGSPLHF

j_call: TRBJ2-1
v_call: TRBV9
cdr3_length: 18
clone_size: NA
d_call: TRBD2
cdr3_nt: TGTGCCAGCAGCGTCTCGTCCCTATCGGGACTAGTTGAAGGTGAGCAGTTCTTC
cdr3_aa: CASSVSSLSGLVEGEQFF

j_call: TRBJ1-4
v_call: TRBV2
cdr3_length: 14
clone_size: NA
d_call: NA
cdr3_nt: TGTGCCAGCAGTCACAGGGAGTTAGGTGAAAAACTGTTTTTT
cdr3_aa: CASSHRELGEKLFF

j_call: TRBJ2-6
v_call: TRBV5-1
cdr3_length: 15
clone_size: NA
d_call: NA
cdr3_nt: TGCGCCAGCAGCTTGGGGATAGCTGGGGCCAACGGCCTGACTTTC
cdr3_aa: CASSLGIAGANGLTF

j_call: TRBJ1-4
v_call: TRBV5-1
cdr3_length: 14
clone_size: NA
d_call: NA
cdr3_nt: TGCGCCAGCAGCTTTTCAGGGTCTGAGGAAAAACTGTTTTTT
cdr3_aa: CASSFSGSEEKLFF

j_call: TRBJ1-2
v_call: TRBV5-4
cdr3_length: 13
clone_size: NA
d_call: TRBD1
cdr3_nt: TGTGCCAGCAGCCTTACAGGGGGGAACGGCTACACCTTC
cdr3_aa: CASSLTGGNGYTF

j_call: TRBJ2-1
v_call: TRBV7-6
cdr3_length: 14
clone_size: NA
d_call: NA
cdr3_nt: TGTGCCAGCAGCGTTAGGGGACTTTCAAGTGAGCAGTTCTTC
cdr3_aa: CASSVRGLSSEQFF

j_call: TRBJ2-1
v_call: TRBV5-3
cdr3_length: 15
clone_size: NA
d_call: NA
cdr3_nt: TGTGCCAGAAGCTTGGACAGGGTGTCCTACAATGAGCAGTTCTTC
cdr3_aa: CARSLDRVSYNEQFF

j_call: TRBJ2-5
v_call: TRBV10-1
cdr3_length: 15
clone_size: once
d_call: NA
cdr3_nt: TGCGCCAGCACTACGGACAGAGAAGTTGGAGAGACCCAGTACTTC
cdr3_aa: CASTTDREVGETQYF

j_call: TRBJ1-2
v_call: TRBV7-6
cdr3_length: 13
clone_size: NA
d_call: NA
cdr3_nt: TGTGCCAGCAGCCCGACACCCTCCTATGGCTACACCTTC
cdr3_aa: CASSPTPSYGYTF

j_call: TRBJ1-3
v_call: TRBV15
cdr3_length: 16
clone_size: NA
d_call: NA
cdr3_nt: TGTGCCACCAGCAGAGATCTAGGGGGTGAAGGAAACACCATATATTTT
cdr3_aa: CATSRDLGGEGNTIYF

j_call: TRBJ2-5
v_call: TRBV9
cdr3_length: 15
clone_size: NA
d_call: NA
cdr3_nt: TGTGCCAGCAGCGTAGATACAGGTTATTCGGAGACCCAGTACTTC
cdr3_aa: CASSVDTGYSETQYF

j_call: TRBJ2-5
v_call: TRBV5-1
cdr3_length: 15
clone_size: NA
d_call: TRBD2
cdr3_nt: TGCGCCAGCAGCCCTCAGCGGGGGGGCCTCGAGACCCAGTACTTC
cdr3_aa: CASSPQRGGLETQYF

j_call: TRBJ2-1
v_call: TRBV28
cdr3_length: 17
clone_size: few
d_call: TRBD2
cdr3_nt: TGTGCCAGCAGTTTATGGGAACTAGCGGGAGGGCCAGGTGAGCAGTTCTTC
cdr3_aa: CASSLWELAGGPGEQFF

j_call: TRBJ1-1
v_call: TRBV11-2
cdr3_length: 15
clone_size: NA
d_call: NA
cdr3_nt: TGTGCCAGCAGCATGAGACAGGTTCTGAACACTGAAGCTTTCTTT
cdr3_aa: CASSMRQVLNTEAFF

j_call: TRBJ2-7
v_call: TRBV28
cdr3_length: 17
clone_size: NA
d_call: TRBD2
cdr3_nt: TGTGCCAGCAGGGTGCGGGCTAGCGGGACAGACCACTACGAGCAGTACTTC
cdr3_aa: CASRVRASGTDHYEQYF

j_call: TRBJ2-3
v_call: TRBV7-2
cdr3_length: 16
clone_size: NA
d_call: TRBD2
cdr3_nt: TGTGCCAGCAGCTACCGACTAGCTAAAAGCACAGATACGCAGTATTTT
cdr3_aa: CASSYRLAKSTDTQYF

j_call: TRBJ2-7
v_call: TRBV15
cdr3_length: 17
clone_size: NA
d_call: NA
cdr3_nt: TGTGCCACCAGCAGACGCCGGCAGACAGGATCCTATTACGAGCAGTACTTC
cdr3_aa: CATSRRRQTGSYYEQYF